The 7 T cell receptor beta chains in this list originate from one sample, sequenced in a study of T-cell reconstitution after alpha-beta-depleted transplantation in children. General observations from the study: One year post-transplant, T-cell counts and diversity were largely derived from T cells produced anew.

These receptors have no known antigen. The authors prepared the TCRbeta library with unique molecular identifiers. TCRdb used MiXCR to reprocess the PCR reads, holding one entry per CDR3 protein. The sample comprises fewer than 350,000 distinct CDR3 sequences, 6% to 10% of which are singletons, and 8.5% to 9.5% rests with the top ten. Sequencing used peripheral blood, obtained 360 days after TCRalphabeta/CD19-depleted stem cell transplant. The origin of the receptors is a female patient aged 2-9 years who had a stem cell transplant for Fanconi anemia, so the T cells may come from the graft donor.

This clonotype has ten or more counts. The rearrangement uses TRBV25-1 and TRBJ2-2; 9 positions match TRBD2. The CDR3 length is 17 residues. In germline, CDR1 is MGHDK, CDR2 SYGVNS. Losses at the gene ends were 3 bases for V and 4 bases for J; bases not matched to a gene: 9. In DNA, the CDR3 is TGTGCCAGCAGTGACCCCCCTAGCGGGGTGTCCACCGGGGAGCTGTTTTTT. It codes for CASSDPPSGVSTGELFF.

At least ten counts were recorded for this clonotype. The genes are TRBV7-2 and TRBJ2-1; D not resolved. CDR1 and CDR2 from the germline V gene are SGHTA and FQGNSA. Deletions cut 7 bases from V and 5 bases from J, with 18 bases between. CDR3 length: 15 amino acids. In nucleotides, the CDR3 is TGTGCCAGCAACCTTCAAGGGTCGGAGAACAATGAGCAGTTCTTC. Translated: CASNLQGSENNEQFF.

This clonotype was seen a few times. The chain combines TRBV10-3 with TRBJ2-7; 10 nucleotides line up with TRBD1. CDR1 and CDR2 (germline): ENHRY, SYGVKD. The CDR3 spans 12 residues. V shed 10 bases, J shed 3 bases, and the junction held 3 bases outside the gene matches. The CDR3 is CATGTGDYEQYF. CDR3 coding DNA: TGTGCCACCGGGACAGGGGACTACGAGCAGTACTTC.

The table lists this clonotype with a few counts. The CDR3 here is CASSFPAGPGQGHQEQFF. CDR3 DNA: TGTGCCAGCAGTTTTCCGGCTGGTCCGGGACAGGGGCATCAGGAGCAGTTCTTC. The chain employs TRBV12-3 or TRBV12-4 and TRBJ2-1; 10 nucleotides match TRBD1. Losses at the gene ends were 3 bases for V and 10 bases for J; bases not matched to a gene: 18. This CDR3 comprises 18 residues.

This sequence joins TRBV7-2 and TRBJ2-5, with 9 bases matching TRBD2. This CDR3 region has 15 residues. Germline CDR1 SGHTA, CDR2 FQGNSA. V trimming: 5 bases; J trimming: 5 bases; junction bases outside the gene matches: 9. CDR3 coding DNA: TGTGCCAGCAGCCCTAGTGGCGGGGGGGCGGAGACCCAGTACTTC. Its translation: CASSPSGGGAETQYF.

This clonotype has a count of ten or more. This sequence joins TRBV5-1 and TRBJ1-4; 9 bases fit TRBD1. Germline lookup yields CDR1 SGHRS and CDR2 YFSETQ. The CDR3 totals 19 residues. The trim removed 0 bases at V and 2 bases at J, leaving 11 bases unmatched. The CDR3 loop reads CASSLEGQGGGRTNEKLFF. The CDR3 DNA is TGCGCCAGCAGCTTGGAGGGACAGGGTGGAGGAAGGACTAATGAAAAACTGTTTTTT. Variable domain in full (rest from reference TRBV5-1 and TRBJ1-4): KAGVTQTPRYLIKTRGQQVTLSCSPISGHRSVSWYQQTPGQGLQFLFEYFSETQRNKGNFPGRFSGRQFSNSRSEMNVSTLELGDSALYLCASSLEGQGGGRTNEKLFFGSGTQLSVL.

This clonotype came up many times. The chain employs TRBV7-8 and TRBJ1-2, with 9 bases fitting TRBD1. The CDR3 runs to 16 residues. From germline, CDR1 is SGHVS and CDR2 FQNEAQ. The J segment lost 4 bases and the V segment lost 3 bases, leaving 9 bases of the junction unmatched. The CDR3: CASSLDRGRQLYGYTF. DNA for the CDR3: TGTGCCAGCAGCTTGGACAGGGGCCGCCAGCTCTATGGCTACACCTTC.